These 6 T cell receptor beta chains originate from one sample sequenced in a study of blood T cells in healthy people across ages. Together with a sample-barcoded 5' primer, a J-beta primer mix was included in a second PCR lasting about 6 to 12 cycles. TCRdb re-called the 5' RACE reads through MiXCR, storing one row per CDR3 protein. The sample shows 1.5 million to 2 million distinct CDR3 sequences, roughly two fifths of them seen only once. Sequences were obtained from blood. The receptors come from a human donor in good health.

This rearrangement joins TRBV10-3 to TRBJ1-2; weak D call: TRBD1 (5 bases). The germline gives CDR1 ENHRY, CDR2 SYGVKD. V lost 2 bases, J lost 4 bases, and 8 bases lay in between. The CDR3 is 13 amino acids. CDR3 bases: TGTGCCATCAGTGAGGTCGACAGCTATGGCTACACCTTC. Residues: CAISEVDSYGYTF.

This clonotype was observed a few times. J is TRBJ1-6 and V is TRBV9, with 8 nucleotides matching TRBD1. Germline V lookup: CDR1 SGDLS, CDR2 YYNGEE. This CDR3 is built from 17 residues. Germline trimming cut 4 bases from V and 4 bases from J; bases unmatched to any gene: 10. This chain's CDR3 is CASSRDTGTGYNSPLHF. Here the CDR3 DNA reads TGTGCCAGCAGCAGAGATACCGGGACAGGATATAATTCACCCCTCCACTTT.

This chain links TRBV7-3 with TRBJ2-2; TRBD1 matches at 8 bases. From germline, CDR1 is SGHTA and CDR2 FQGTGA. V gave up 6 bases and J gave up 1 base; unmatched junction bases: 4. The CDR3 has 15 amino acids. CDR3 residues: CASSNRGRNTGELFF. The DNA of the CDR3 is TGTGCCAGCAGTAACAGGGGGAGGAACACCGGGGAGCTGTTTTTT.

This clonotype has a handful of counts. CDR3: CASRTGQTGDRVKLFF. CDR3 DNA: TGTGCCAGCAGAACCGGTCAGACAGGGGATCGTGTAAAACTGTTTTTT. The chain joins TRBV12-3 or TRBV12-4 to TRBJ1-4; 8 nucleotides line up with TRBD1. With V trimmed by 6 bases and J by 10 bases, 16 bases remained unmatched. CDR3 length: 16 residues.

Here the CDR3 DNA reads TGTGCCAGCCTCAGCAAGGGGACCAGGTACAATGAGCAGTTCTTC. It encodes CASLSKGTRYNEQFF. The V gene is TRBV28, the J gene TRBJ2-1, with D perhaps matching TRBD1 or TRBD2 (5 bases each). Trimming took 8 bases from V and 4 from J, leaving 18 bases between them. Per germline, CDR1 MDHEN and CDR2 SYDVKM. CDR3 length: 15 amino acids.

The rearrangement uses TRBV10-3 and TRBJ1-1; possibly TRBD1 for D (6 bases). V was clipped by 10 bases and J by 8 bases, with 20 bases between them. This CDR3 spans 13 amino acids. Germline CDR1 is ENHRY and CDR2 is SYGVKD. CDR3 residues: CATGAGVDLEAFF. The CDR3 coding sequence is TGTGCCACCGGGGCAGGGGTTGATCTCGAAGCTTTCTTT.